A selection of T cell receptor beta chains follows, all from one sample in a study of T cells in Graves' hyperthyroidism and ophthalmopathy. A single record per CDR3 protein comes from TCRdb applying MiXCR to the multiplex PCR reads. The sample has 600,000 or so distinct CDR3 sequences, around 15% seen once; the top ten hold 3.5% to 4%. The sequenced sample was blood. The receptors stem from a woman in her twenties or thirties with Graves' hyperthyroidism. CDR3s include the opening cysteine and the closing phenylalanine or tryptophan. The D gene is left open where the match is weak. The size field is filled for only some rows; it gives once, few, many or a size class.

V: TRBV10-3
size: -
length: 16
D: TRBD2
J: TRBJ2-1
DNA: TGTGCCATCAGGGGGGGACTAGCGGGAGTCGAAAATGAGCAGTTCTTC
CDR3: CAIRGGLAGVENEQFF

V: TRBV2
size: -
length: 16
D: TRBD2
J: TRBJ2-2
DNA: TGTGCCAGCAGAGAGGGACTAGCGGGAAACACCGGGGAGCTGTTTTTT
CDR3: CASREGLAGNTGELFF

V: TRBV6-2/TRBV6-3
size: -
length: 13
D: TRBD2
J: TRBJ2-7
DNA: TGTGCCAGCGGGCGGGAGGTCTCCTACGAGCAGTACTTC
CDR3: CASGREVSYEQYF

V: TRBV18
size: few
length: 14
D: TRBD1
J: TRBJ1-1
DNA: TGTGCCAGCTCCGGGACAGGGGTGGTCACTGAAGCTTTCTTT
CDR3: CASSGTGVVTEAFF

V: TRBV6-1
size: many
length: 13
D: -
J: TRBJ2-7
DNA: TGTGCCAGCAGTTCGTCAACGCCGTACGAGCAGTACTTC
CDR3: CASSSSTPYEQYF

V: TRBV20-1
size: -
length: 14
D: -
J: TRBJ2-7
DNA: TGCAGTGCCATGGACATTAAACTCACCTACGAGCAGTACTTC
CDR3: CSAMDIKLTYEQYF

V: TRBV18
size: many
length: 13
D: -
J: TRBJ1-2
DNA: TGTGCCAGCTCACCAGCGGGAATCTATGGCTACACCTTC
CDR3: CASSPAGIYGYTF

V: TRBV20-1
size: -
length: 15
D: TRBD2
J: TRBJ2-5
DNA: TGCAGTGCTAGAAGTCTAGCGGCACTCCAAGAGACCCTGTACTTC
CDR3: CSARSLAALQETLYF

V: TRBV7-9
size: many
length: 12
D: -
J: TRBJ2-7
DNA: TGTGCCAGCAGCTTCCTCGGCCCCGAGCAGTACTTC
CDR3: CASSFLGPEQYF

V: TRBV19
size: -
length: 16
D: TRBD1
J: TRBJ1-1
DNA: TGTGCCAGTAGGGATCAGCAGCAGGGGGGGGACACTGAAGCTTTCTTT
CDR3: CASRDQQQGGDTEAFF

V: TRBV9
size: -
length: 16
D: -
J: TRBJ1-2
DNA: TGTGCCAGCAGCGTGATCCAGACCCAAGCTAACTATGGCTACACCTTC
CDR3: CASSVIQTQANYGYTF

V: TRBV27
size: many
length: 15
D: TRBD2
J: TRBJ2-7
DNA: TGTGCCAGCAGTTCCGGGACTAGCGGTACGGGGGAGCAGTACTTC
CDR3: CASSSGTSGTGEQYF

V: TRBV20-1
size: many
length: 20
D: TRBD2
J: TRBJ2-5
DNA: TGCAGTGCTAGGGCTTTGGACGGGCTAGCGGGAGGGAGTACGCTAGAGACCCAGTACTTC
CDR3: CSARALDGLAGGSTLETQYF

V: TRBV24-1
size: -
length: 14
D: -
J: TRBJ1-4
DNA: TGTGCCACCAGTGATTTGTCGGTTTCGGGAAAACTGTTTTTT
CDR3: CATSDLSVSGKLFF

V: TRBV20-1
size: many
length: 13
D: -
J: TRBJ2-5
DNA: TGCACGCATTACCGGGACTCGGAGGAGACCCAGTACTTC
CDR3: CTHYRDSEETQYF

V: TRBV19
size: -
length: 13
D: -
J: TRBJ1-4
DNA: TGTGCCAGTAGGGGCAGGGGAGAGGAAAAACTGTTTTTT
CDR3: CASRGRGEEKLFF

V: TRBV7-9
size: many
length: 15
D: -
J: TRBJ2-5
DNA: TGTGCCAGCAGCCGTATACAGGGTCTACCGGAGACCCAGTACTTC
CDR3: CASSRIQGLPETQYF